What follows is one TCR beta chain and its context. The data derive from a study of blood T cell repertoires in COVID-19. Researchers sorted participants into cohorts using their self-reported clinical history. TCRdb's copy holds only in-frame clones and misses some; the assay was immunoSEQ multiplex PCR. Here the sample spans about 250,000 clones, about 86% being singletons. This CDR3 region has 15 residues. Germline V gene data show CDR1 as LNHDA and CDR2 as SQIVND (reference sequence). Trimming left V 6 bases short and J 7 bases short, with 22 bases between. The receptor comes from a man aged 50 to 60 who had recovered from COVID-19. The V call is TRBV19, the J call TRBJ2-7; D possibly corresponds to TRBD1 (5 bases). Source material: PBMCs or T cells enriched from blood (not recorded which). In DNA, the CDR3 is TGTGCCAGTAGCCCGCAGGGAATGCTAATTGGTGAGCAGTACTTC. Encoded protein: CASSPQGMLIGEQYF.